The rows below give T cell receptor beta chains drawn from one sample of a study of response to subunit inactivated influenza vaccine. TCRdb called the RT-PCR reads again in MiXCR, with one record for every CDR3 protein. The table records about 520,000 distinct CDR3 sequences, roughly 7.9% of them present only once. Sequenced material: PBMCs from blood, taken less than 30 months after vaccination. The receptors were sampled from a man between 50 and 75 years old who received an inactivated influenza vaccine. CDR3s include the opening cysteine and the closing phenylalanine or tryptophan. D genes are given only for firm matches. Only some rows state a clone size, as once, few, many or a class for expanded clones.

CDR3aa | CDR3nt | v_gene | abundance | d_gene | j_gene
CASSELAGFFF | TGTGCCAGCAGCGAACTAGCGGGGTTCTTCTTC | TRBV6-2/TRBV6-3 | few | TRBD2 | TRBJ2-1
CASSLLDGQPQHF | TGTGCCAGCAGCCTCCTTGATGGTCAGCCCCAGCATTTT | TRBV7-9 | - | - | TRBJ1-5
CASSSYSGRWGETQYF | TGTGCCAGCAGTTCCTACTCGGGACGGTGGGGAGAGACCCAGTACTTC | TRBV6-5 | many | - | TRBJ2-5
CSARGGGMNTEAFF | TGCAGTGCTAGAGGCGGGGGGATGAACACTGAAGCTTTCTTT | TRBV20-1 | many | - | TRBJ1-1
CASSHGLAGYEQYF | TGTGCCAGCAGCCATGGACTAGCGGGTTACGAGCAGTACTTC | TRBV11-2 | few | TRBD2 | TRBJ2-7
CASSYVKDQPQHF | TGTGCCAGCAGTTACGTCAAAGATCAGCCCCAGCATTTT | TRBV6-2/TRBV6-3 | - | - | TRBJ1-5
CSAQRASGSHEQFF | TGCAGTGCCCAGCGAGCTAGCGGGAGTCATGAGCAGTTCTTC | TRBV20-1 | few | TRBD2 | TRBJ2-1
CASKVNTGELFF | TGTGCCAGCAAGGTTAACACCGGGGAGCTGTTTTTT | TRBV21-1 | many | - | TRBJ2-2
CASSLTVFGAQYF | TGCGCCAGCAGCCTGACAGTATTTGGGGCCCAGTACTTC | TRBV5-1 | few | - | TRBJ2-5
CASSLGQGLGDTQYF | TGCGCCAGCAGCTTGGGTCAGGGCTTGGGGGATACGCAGTATTTT | TRBV5-1 | - | - | TRBJ2-3
CASSDSVPSSYNEQFF | TGTGCCAGCTCAGATAGCGTCCCGAGCTCCTACAATGAGCAGTTCTTC | TRBV18 | few | - | TRBJ2-1
CASSHRTSGGSYEQYF | TGTGCCAGCAGCCACAGGACTAGCGGAGGCTCCTACGAGCAGTACTTC | TRBV21-1 | - | - | TRBJ2-7
CSARDYLRVGEQYF | TGCAGTGCTAGAGATTATCTGAGAGTTGGGGAGCAGTACTTC | TRBV20-1 | many | - | TRBJ2-7
CSVLGLAGVTDTQYF | TGCAGCGTTCTGGGACTAGCGGGAGTCACAGATACGCAGTATTTT | TRBV29-1 | many | TRBD2 | TRBJ2-3
CASQRGSDEKLFF | TGTGCCAGCCAACGGGGGTCGGATGAAAAACTGTTTTTT | TRBV6-2/TRBV6-3 | few | - | TRBJ1-4
CASSYSRDGNTIYF | TGTGCCAGCAGTTACTCGAGGGACGGAAACACCATATATTTT | TRBV6-5 | few | - | TRBJ1-3
CAWAGDRSSYEQYF | TGTGCCTGGGCTGGGGACAGGAGCTCCTACGAGCAGTACTTC | TRBV30 | - | TRBD1 | TRBJ2-7
CSAQKLLAGVPDDEQFF | TGCAGTGCCCAAAAGTTACTAGCGGGAGTCCCTGATGATGAGCAGTTCTTC | TRBV20-1 | few | TRBD2 | TRBJ2-1
CASSQAPTGGYGYTF | TGTGCCAGCAGCCAAGCTCCGACAGGGGGCTATGGCTACACCTTC | TRBV4-2 | many | TRBD1 | TRBJ1-2
CASSALLAAGAPDTQYF | TGTGCCAGCAGCGCCCTCCTCGCAGCGGGAGCCCCAGATACGCAGTATTTT | TRBV9 | many | TRBD2 | TRBJ2-3
CASSYSITTSYNEQFF | TGTGCCAGCAGTTACTCTATTACAACCTCCTACAATGAGCAGTTCTTC | TRBV6-5 | many | - | TRBJ2-1
CASTTPAFGRGSYNEQFF | TGTGCCAGCACCACCCCCGCGTTCGGGCGCGGCTCCTACAATGAGCAGTTCTTC | TRBV28 | few | - | TRBJ2-1
CATKEGAGANVLTF | TGTGCCACAAAGGAGGGGGCAGGGGCCAACGTCCTGACTTTC | TRBV10-3 | - | - | TRBJ2-6
CSVGRDSNQPQHF | TGCAGCGTTGGACGGGATAGCAATCAGCCCCAGCATTTT | TRBV29-1 | - | - | TRBJ1-5
CASSYRDRRDGEQFF | TGTGCCAGCAGCTACCGGGACAGACGGGATGGTGAGCAGTTCTTC | TRBV7-9 | few | TRBD1 | TRBJ2-1
CASSPLPSDTQYF | TGCGCCAGCAGCCCTCTTCCTTCGGATACGCAGTATTTT | TRBV5-1 | - | - | TRBJ2-3
CASSLGVMEKLFF | TGTGCCAGCAGCTTAGGGGTTATGGAAAAACTGTTTTTT | TRBV7-8 | - | - | TRBJ1-4
CASSPTTDRFYGYTF | TGCGCCAGCAGCCCCACTACGGACAGATTCTATGGCTACACCTTC | TRBV4-3 | - | - | TRBJ1-2